This entry lists 30 T cell receptor beta chains sequenced from one sample in a study of cytomegalovirus exposure and HLA in healthy donors. Use of 60 Vbeta and 13 Jbeta primers characterized the PCR. Using immunoSEQ multiplex PCR, the repertoire was profiled, and TCRdb retains in-frame clones only, with some absent. The repertoire holds some 180,000 clones, with around a tenth as singletons. Sequences were obtained from PBMCs. Receptors originate from a woman younger than 45 in good health and CMV-seropositive.

There are a few counts of this clone. The chain carries TRBV2 and TRBJ2-5; TRBD2 agrees at 13 bases. The germline CDR1 and CDR2 sequences are SNHLY and FYNNEI. Trimming removed 5 bases from V and 5 bases from J; junction bases left unmatched: 5. This CDR3 is 15 amino acids long. The CDR3 is CASSRTSGRRETQYF. The DNA of the CDR3 is TGTGCCAGCAGTCGGACTAGCGGGAGAAGGGAGACCCAGTACTTC.

This clone has only a few counts. The chain links TRBV10-3 to TRBJ2-7; 11 bases are shared with TRBD2. V gave up 5 bases and J gave up 1 base; unmatched junction bases: 4. The CDR3 is made up of 15 amino acids. The germline V gene encodes CDR1 ENHRY and CDR2 SYGVKD. In DNA form, the CDR3 reads TGTGCCATCAGTTTTGGGACTAGCGGATCCTACGAGCAGTACTTC. This translates into CAISFGTSGSYEQYF.

The chain joins TRBV19 to TRBJ2-7, with D possibly TRBD2 on 7 matching bases. The CDR3 consists of 11 residues. Germline CDR1 and CDR2: LNHDA and SQIVND (reference sequence). V lost 10 bases, J lost 3 bases, and 10 bases lay in between. The CDR3 protein is CATGGYYEQYF. CDR3 DNA sequence: TGTGCCACGGGGGGCTACTACGAGCAGTACTTC.

Only a few counts were recorded for this clone. The chain joins TRBV2 to TRBJ2-7; 9 bases match TRBD2. After removal of 6 bases from V and 8 bases from J, the junction contained 11 bases not matched to a gene. The CDR3 extends over 14 amino acids. The germline CDR1 and CDR2 sequences are SNHLY and FYNNEI. The CDR3 nucleotides are TGTGCCAGCAGAGGGACTAGCAGATCTACGAAGCAGTACTTC. Its translation is CASRGTSRSTKQYF.

The genes are TRBV7-2 and TRBJ2-7; 10 bases are a match to TRBD2. There are 16 residues in the CDR3. V was clipped by 5 bases and J by 6 bases; unmatched bases: 13. From germline, CDR1 is SGHTA and CDR2 FQGNSA. The CDR3 is CASSQSRAGGPGEQYF. In DNA, the CDR3 is TGTGCCAGCAGCCAATCCCGAGCGGGAGGGCCGGGCGAGCAGTACTTC.

This chain uses TRBV6-5 with TRBJ2-7; D perhaps matches TRBD2 (5 bases). CDR1 MNHEY and CDR2 SVGAGI come from the germline V gene. Between the trimmed V and J ends, which lost 1 base and 3 bases, there was a span of 13 bases. The CDR3 has 15 amino acids. The CDR3 DNA is TGTGCCAGCAGTTACTATGCCCATGGAGGCTACGAGCAGTACTTC. Residues: CASSYYAHGGYEQYF.

This clone was counted a few times. The chain recombines TRBV19 with TRBJ2-7, with D possibly TRBD1 on 5 matching bases. The germline V gene encodes CDR1 LNHDA and CDR2 SQIVND (reference sequence). With 5 bases removed from V and 5 bases from J, the gap between germline ends came to 16 bases. The CDR3 has 14 amino acids. The CDR3: CASSLRTRLDEQYF. CDR3 DNA sequence: TGTGCCAGTAGTCTTAGGACAAGGCTGGACGAGCAGTACTTC.

The chain is built from TRBV11-2 and TRBJ2-5; tentatively, D is TRBD1 (7 bases). The V gene's germline CDR1 is SGHAT and CDR2 FQNNGV. The CDR3 is made up of 19 amino acids. Trimming left V 3 bases short and J 2 bases short, with 25 bases between. DNA of the CDR3: TGTGCCAGCAGCTTGCCCAGGAGGGGGCCAAGCCTTTCACAAGAGACCCAGTACTTC. Its translation: CASSLPRRGPSLSQETQYF.

This clone has a handful of counts. The chain couples TRBV4-1 to TRBJ2-5, with TRBD2 as a possible D gene (7 bases). V lost 3 bases and J lost 4, with 15 bases in between. CDR1 and CDR2 (germline): MGHRA, YSYEKL. This CDR3 has 15 residues. The CDR3, as DNA: TGCGCCAGCAGCCATCTGGGGGGGCAAGGAGAGACCCAGTACTTC. This encodes CASSHLGGQGETQYF.

The genes are TRBV4-1 and TRBJ2-5; 10 positions agree with TRBD1. The CDR3 is made up of 18 amino acids. The trim removed 4 bases at V and 3 bases at J, leaving 14 bases unmatched. Germline V CDR1 and CDR2: MGHRA, YSYEKL. CDR3 sequence: CASSPRQTSGTGEETQYF. In nucleotides, the CDR3 is TGCGCCAGCAGCCCTCGCCAGACCTCCGGGACAGGGGAAGAGACCCAGTACTTC.

The chain couples TRBV5-1 to TRBJ2-5; 12 positions match TRBD2. CDR1 and CDR2 (germline): SGHRS, YFSETQ. J lost 5 bases, V lost 5 bases, and 10 bases had no gene match. The CDR3 is 16 residues long. The CDR3, as DNA: TGCGCCAGCAGTTACTATAGGACTAGCGGGGAGGAGACCCAGTACTTC. It specifies CASSYYRTSGEETQYF.

This clone has a handful of counts. The chain recombines TRBV29-1 with TRBJ2-3; 7 bases map to TRBD1. J lost 7 bases, V lost 8 bases, and 15 bases had no gene match. CDR3 length: 14 amino acids. Germline loops: CDR1 SQVTM, CDR2 ANQGSEA. The CDR3: CSFEDRQMGYTQYF. The CDR3 bases are TGCAGCTTCGAGGACAGGCAGATGGGGTATACGCAGTATTTT.

This clone was seen a handful of times. The chain links TRBV19 to TRBJ2-7; D perhaps matches TRBD1 (5 bases). This CDR3 spans 15 amino acids. Trimming cost V 4 bases and J 3 bases, with 16 bases left between them. CDR1 is LNHDA and CDR2 is SQIVND in the germline V gene (reference sequence). CDR3 residues: CASSNPQVEHYEQYF. CDR3 sequence (DNA): TGTGCCAGTAGTAACCCACAGGTGGAGCACTACGAGCAGTACTTC.

This chain links TRBV25-1 with TRBJ1-2; 7 nucleotides align to TRBD1. This CDR3 contains 15 residues. The V gene's germline CDR1 is MGHDK and CDR2 SYGVNS. Trimming took 2 bases from V and 6 from J; bases not matched to a gene: 9. CDR3 amino acids: CASSESFGRGDGYTF. CDR3 DNA sequence: TGTGCCAGCAGTGAAAGTTTCGGCAGGGGGGATGGCTACACCTTC.

The V and J genes are TRBV19 and TRBJ2-7; 9 bases agree with TRBD1. J lost 3 bases, V lost 2 bases, and 5 bases had no gene match. This CDR3 has 15 residues. Germline CDR1 reads LNHDA; CDR2 reads SQIVND (reference sequence). The CDR3: CASSILGQGIYEQYF. CDR3 nucleotide sequence: TGTGCCAGTAGTATATTAGGACAGGGGATCTACGAGCAGTACTTC.

The chain is built from TRBV6-4 and TRBJ1-1; the match to TRBD1 covers 7 bases. The CDR3 has 15 amino acids. Germline CDR1 MRHNA, CDR2 SNTAGT. The V and J ends lost 1 base and 0 bases, in that order; junction bases with no gene match: 2. The CDR3 DNA is TGTGCCAGCAGTGACTGGGACAGCATGAACACTGAAGCTTTCTTT. Protein product: CASSDWDSMNTEAFF.

The CDR3 loop reads CSVAGTLNYGYTF. The CDR3 coding sequence is TGCAGCGTCGCCGGGACACTAAACTATGGCTACACCTTC. The chain employs TRBV29-1 and TRBJ1-2; TRBD1 is a possible D gene (6 bases). CDR3 length: 13 residues. The V end was cut by 6 bases, the J end by 2 bases, with 13 bases between. Germline assignment: CDR1 SQVTM and CDR2 ANQGSEA.

Only a few counts were recorded for this clone. The CDR3 protein is CASSLWAGGVYEQYF. CDR3 nucleotide sequence: TGTGCCAGCAGTCTCTGGGCAGGGGGCGTCTACGAGCAGTACTTC. The chain joins TRBV6-4 to TRBJ2-7, with 8 bases fitting TRBD1. Germline trimming cut 5 bases from V and 3 bases from J; bases unmatched to any gene: 9. The germline gives CDR1 MRHNA, CDR2 SNTAGT. The CDR3 totals 15 residues.

This chain links TRBV9 with TRBJ2-7; D is unclear. Germline V gene data show CDR1 as SGDLS and CDR2 as YYNGEE. The length of the CDR3 is 16 residues. V lost 0 bases and J 0 bases, leaving 13 bases between the germline ends. For the CDR3, the DNA is TGTGCCAGCAGCGTAGGACCATCAGGAAGCTCCTACGAGCAGTACTTC. This codes for CASSVGPSGSSYEQYF. Full variable domain (missing parts from reference TRBV9 and TRBJ2-7): DSGVTQTPKHLITATGQRVTLRCSPRSGDLSVYWYQQSLDQGLQFLIQYYNGEERAKGNILERFSAQQFPDLHSELNLSSLELGDSALYFCASSVGPSGSSYEQYFGPGTRLTVT.

The gene calls are TRBV5-1 and TRBJ1-3; 8 bases fit TRBD1. The CDR3 has 14 amino acids. CDR1 and CDR2 from the germline V gene are SGHRS and YFSETQ. J was trimmed by 2 bases and V by 4 bases; bases with no gene match: 2. CDR3 region: CASSQTGAGNTIYF. The CDR3 DNA sequence: TGCGCCAGCAGCCAGACAGGGGCTGGAAACACCATATATTTT.

This clone was seen only a few times. The chain has TRBV15 and TRBJ1-2; 7 bases fit TRBD1. With 5 bases clipped from V and 6 bases from J, the junction kept 12 bases outside the gene matches. Germline V lookup: CDR1 LNHNV, CDR2 YYDKDF (reference sequence). CDR3 length: 15 residues. The CDR3 sequence is CATSPPLRQGHGYTF. CDR3 nucleotides: TGTGCCACCAGCCCCCCGCTAAGACAGGGTCATGGCTACACCTTC.

The chain joins TRBV5-6 to TRBJ2-7, with D possibly matching TRBD2 (5 bases). The V end lost 0 bases, the J end lost 2 bases, and 9 bases lay between the germline ends. Germline CDR1 and CDR2: SGHDT and YYEEEE. The CDR3 has 14 amino acids. The CDR3 loop is CASSLGGNPYEQYF. Here the CDR3 DNA reads TGTGCCAGCAGCTTGGGAGGGAACCCCTACGAGCAGTACTTC.

This clone was detected a few times. The chain uses TRBV25-1 and TRBJ2-1; 12 bases align to TRBD2. Germline assignment: CDR1 MGHDK and CDR2 SYGVNS. The CDR3 totals 16 residues. With V trimmed by 7 bases and J by 6 bases, 10 bases remained unmatched. CDR3 nucleotides: TGTGCCAGCACACAAGCGGGACTAGCGGGTAGCAATGAGCAGTTCTTC. This translates into CASTQAGLAGSNEQFF.

The chain uses TRBV7-8 and TRBJ2-7; D ambiguous. The ends were cut back, 5 bases at V and 0 bases at J, with 5 bases in the middle. The CDR3 runs to 12 residues. The germline V gene encodes CDR1 SGHVS and CDR2 FQNEAQ. This chain's CDR3 is CASSKSSYEQYF. The CDR3 region has the DNA TGTGCCAGCAGCAAGAGCTCCTACGAGCAGTACTTC.

The table lists this clone with a few counts. One end of the junction fails to match germline, which may point to a read error. The chain employs TRBV13 and TRBJ1-1; a weak D match, TRBD1 (5 bases). This CDR3 spans 16 amino acids. The germline V gene has CDR1 PRHDT and CDR2 FYEKMQ (reference sequence). CDR3 DNA sequence: TGTGCCAGCAGCCTAGGGCTTGTCAACCGGGGGACTGAAGCTTTCTTT. It encodes CASSLGLVNRGTEAFF.

The chain has TRBV12-5 and TRBJ2-7; D call uncertain. Germline CDR1 LGHNT, CDR2 FRNRAP. The CDR3 covers 16 residues. V lost 0 bases to trimming and J lost 2 bases, with 14 bases between them. The DNA of the CDR3 is TGTGCTAGTGGTTTGGTACCGGCAGACACCCCCTACGAGCAGTACTTC. As protein: CASGLVPADTPYEQYF.

Here the CDR3 reads CASSDIGRTNYGYTF. CDR3 coding DNA: TGTGCCAGCAGTGATATTGGCAGGACTAACTATGGCTACACCTTC. The V gene is TRBV2, the J gene TRBJ1-2; D is uncertain. The ends were cut back, 3 bases at V and 0 bases at J, with 11 bases in the middle. Germline V gives CDR1 SNHLY, CDR2 FYNNEI. The CDR3 loop spans 15 amino acids.

The chain employs TRBV30 and TRBJ1-2, with unresolved D. Trimming removed 7 bases at V and 4 bases at J, with 10 bases between. CDR3 size: 11 residues. CDR1 is GTSNPN, CDR2 SVGIG, per germline (reference sequence). CDR3 amino acids: CASLLGYGYTF. The CDR3, as DNA: TGTGCCTCGCTCCTCGGCTATGGCTACACCTTC.

The rearrangement uses TRBV19 and TRBJ2-6; 10 bases match TRBD1. Germline CDR1 and CDR2: LNHDA and SQIVND (reference sequence). V was clipped by 0 bases and J by 2 bases; unmatched bases: 4. The CDR3 length is 18 residues. For the CDR3, the DNA is TGTGCCAGTAGTATAGAGGGACAGGGGAACGCTGGGGCCAACGTCCTGACTTTC. Translation: CASSIEGQGNAGANVLTF.

In its sample, this clone was seen a few times. The V and J genes are TRBV12-5 and TRBJ1-2; 9 nucleotides line up with TRBD1. The CDR3 runs to 14 residues. V lost 4 bases, J lost 7 bases, and 7 bases stayed unmatched. The germline CDR1 and CDR2 sequences are LGHNT and FRNRAP. The CDR3, as DNA: TGTGCTAGTGGTTCGCTTACAGGGGGCAGTGGCTACACCTTC. This codes for CASGSLTGGSGYTF.